This T cell receptor (beta chain) derives from a study of early T cells in non-severe SARS-CoV-2 infection. The CDR3 contains 15 residues. The germline gives CDR1 KGHSH, CDR2 LQKENI. The V gene lost 0 bases and the J gene lost 6 bases, with 11 bases spanning the gap. Individual cDNA molecules were tagged with unique molecular identifiers, the study reported. TCRdb passed the 5' RACE reads through MiXCR, listing each CDR3 protein once. Among about 30,000 distinct CDR3 sequences, roughly 5.2% were seen once, and the ten largest hold around 3.7%. Many counts were recorded for this clonotype. The sequencing input was whole blood. This clonotype was obtained from an adult who was a healthcare worker with PCR-confirmed SARS-CoV-2 infection or an uninfected control (not recorded which). The V call is TRBV18, the J call TRBJ2-2; D is perhaps TRBD2 (6 bases). CDR3 sequence reads: CASSPPRDLPGELFF. As DNA, the CDR3 is TGTGCCAGCTCACCACCGCGGGACCTCCCCGGGGAGCTGTTTTTT.